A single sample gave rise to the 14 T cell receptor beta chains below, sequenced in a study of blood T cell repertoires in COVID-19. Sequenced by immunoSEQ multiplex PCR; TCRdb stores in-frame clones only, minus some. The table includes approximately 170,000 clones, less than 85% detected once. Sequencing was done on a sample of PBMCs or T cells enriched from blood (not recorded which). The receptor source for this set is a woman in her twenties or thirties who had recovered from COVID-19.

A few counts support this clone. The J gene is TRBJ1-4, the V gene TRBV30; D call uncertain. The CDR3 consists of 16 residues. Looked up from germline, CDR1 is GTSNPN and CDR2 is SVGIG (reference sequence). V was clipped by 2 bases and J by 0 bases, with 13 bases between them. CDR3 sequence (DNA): TGTGCCTGGAGTCACTCTGCATTTGCAACTAATGAAAAACTGTTTTTT. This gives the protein CAWSHSAFATNEKLFF.

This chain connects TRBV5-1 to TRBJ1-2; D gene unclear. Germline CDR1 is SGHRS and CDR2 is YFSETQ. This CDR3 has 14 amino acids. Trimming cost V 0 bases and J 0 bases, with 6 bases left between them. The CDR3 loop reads CASSLDRANYGYTF. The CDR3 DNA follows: TGCGCCAGCAGCTTGGACAGAGCTAACTATGGCTACACCTTC.

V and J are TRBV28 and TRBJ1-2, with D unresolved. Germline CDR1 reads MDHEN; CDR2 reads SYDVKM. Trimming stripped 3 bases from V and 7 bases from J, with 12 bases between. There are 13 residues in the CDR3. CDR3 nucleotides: TGTGCCAGCAGTTTTCGTACAGCTGGTGGCTACACCTTC. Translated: CASSFRTAGGYTF.

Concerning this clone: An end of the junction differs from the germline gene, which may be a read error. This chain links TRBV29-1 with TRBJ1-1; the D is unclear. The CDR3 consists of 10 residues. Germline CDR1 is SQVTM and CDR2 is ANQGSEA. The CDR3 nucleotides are TGCAGCGCCAACAACATTGAAGCTTTCTTT. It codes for CSANNIEAFF.

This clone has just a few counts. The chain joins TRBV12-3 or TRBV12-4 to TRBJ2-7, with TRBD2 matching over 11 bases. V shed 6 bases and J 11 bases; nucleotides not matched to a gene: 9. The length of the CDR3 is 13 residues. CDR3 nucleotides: TGTGCCAGCAGATCCGGGGTAGCGGGAGGGGAGTACTTC. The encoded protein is CASRSGVAGGEYF.

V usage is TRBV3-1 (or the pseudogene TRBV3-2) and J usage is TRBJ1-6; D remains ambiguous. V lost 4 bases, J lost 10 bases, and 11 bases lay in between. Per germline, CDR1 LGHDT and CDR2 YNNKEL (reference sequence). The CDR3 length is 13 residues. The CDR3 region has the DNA TGTGCCAGCAGCCGCTACGAACTATCACCCCTCCACTTT. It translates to CASSRYELSPLHF.

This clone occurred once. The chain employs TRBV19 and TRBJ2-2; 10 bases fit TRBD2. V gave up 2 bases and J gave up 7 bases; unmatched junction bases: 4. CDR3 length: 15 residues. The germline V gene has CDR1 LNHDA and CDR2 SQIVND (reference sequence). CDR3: CASSILAGAGGELFF. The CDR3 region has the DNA TGTGCCAGTAGTATACTAGCGGGAGCGGGCGGGGAGCTGTTTTTT.

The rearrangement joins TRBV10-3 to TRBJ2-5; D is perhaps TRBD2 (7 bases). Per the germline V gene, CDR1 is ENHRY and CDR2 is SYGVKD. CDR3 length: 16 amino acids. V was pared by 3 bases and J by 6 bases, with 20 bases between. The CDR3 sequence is CAISDPEGGAGKTQYF. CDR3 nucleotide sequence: TGTGCCATCAGTGATCCCGAGGGGGGGGCAGGAAAGACCCAGTACTTC.

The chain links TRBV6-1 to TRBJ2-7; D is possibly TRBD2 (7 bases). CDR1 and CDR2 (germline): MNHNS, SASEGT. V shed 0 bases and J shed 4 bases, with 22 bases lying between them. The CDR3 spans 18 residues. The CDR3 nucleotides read TGTGCCAGCAGTGAAGCGTTTTTTAATACGGGGGGCAGTTACGAGCAGTACTTC. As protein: CASSEAFFNTGGSYEQYF.

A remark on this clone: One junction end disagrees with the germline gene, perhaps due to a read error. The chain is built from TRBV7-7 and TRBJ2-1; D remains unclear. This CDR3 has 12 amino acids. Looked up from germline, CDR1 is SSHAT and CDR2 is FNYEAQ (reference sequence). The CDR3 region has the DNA TGTGCTAGCAGCTCTGGCAGGAATGAGCAGTTCTTC. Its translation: CASSSGRNEQFF.

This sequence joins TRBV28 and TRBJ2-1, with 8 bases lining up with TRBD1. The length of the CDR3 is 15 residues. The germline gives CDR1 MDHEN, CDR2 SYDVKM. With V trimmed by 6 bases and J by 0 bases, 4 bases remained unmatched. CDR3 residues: CASSSDRASYNEQFF. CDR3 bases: TGTGCCAGCAGCTCGGACAGGGCCTCCTACAATGAGCAGTTCTTC.

This chain's CDR3 is CSVDGRLAGGETQYF. The CDR3 nucleotides are TGCAGCGTTGACGGCCGACTAGCGGGAGGTGAGACCCAGTACTTC. The V gene is TRBV29-1, the J gene TRBJ2-5; 13 nucleotides match TRBD2. With V trimmed by 3 bases and J by 5 bases, 6 bases remained unmatched. There are 15 residues in the CDR3. Germline CDR1 SQVTM, CDR2 ANQGSEA.

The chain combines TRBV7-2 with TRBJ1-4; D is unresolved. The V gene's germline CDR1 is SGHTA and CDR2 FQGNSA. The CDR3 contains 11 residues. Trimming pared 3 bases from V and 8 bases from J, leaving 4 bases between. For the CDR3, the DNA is TGTGCCAGCAGCTTCCAGGAAAAACTGTTTTTT. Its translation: CASSFQEKLFF. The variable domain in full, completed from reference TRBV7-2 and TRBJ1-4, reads GAGVSQSPSNKVTEKGKDVELRCDPISGHTALYWYRQSLGQGLEFLIYFQGNSAPDKSGLPSDRFSAERTGGSVSTLTIQRTQQEDSAVYLCASSFQEKLFFGSGTQLSVL.

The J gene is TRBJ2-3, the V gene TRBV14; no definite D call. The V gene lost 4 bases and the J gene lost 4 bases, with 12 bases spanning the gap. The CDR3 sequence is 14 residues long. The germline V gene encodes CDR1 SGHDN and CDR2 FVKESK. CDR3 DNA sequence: TGTGCCAGCAGCCTCGCTCGGGTACCAGATACGCAGTATTTT. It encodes CASSLARVPDTQYF.